This TCR beta chain was observed in a study of tumor and adjacent non-tumor tissue in lung cancer. About this clonotype itself: A read error may produce the germline difference seen at one junction end.

This sample's RNA came from whole unsorted tissue. A modified ARM-PCR protocol with three rounds of nested PCR amplified TCRbeta. TCRdb recomputed calls from the multiplex PCR reads with MiXCR, one row per CDR3 protein. The table records about 93,000 distinct CDR3 sequences, around 64% of them present only once. The sequenced material came from lung tumor tissue. The receptor was isolated from a man in his 60s with non-small cell lung cancer.

CDR3 in DNA: TGCAGTGTTGAGTGTAGTCATAACTCCTACAGTGAGCAGTTCTTC. It translates to CSVECSHNSYSEQFF. V is TRBV29-1 and J is TRBJ2-1; D gene ambiguous. The CDR3 runs to 15 residues. The germline CDR1 and CDR2 sequences are SQVTM and ANQGSEA.